One sample yielded the 10 T cell receptor beta chains listed below, sequenced in a study of shared clonotypes between healthy human individuals. CD8 cells regarded as naive lacked CD45RO, were positively chosen for CCR7, and omitted terminally differentiated effector memory CD45RA+ cells. TCRdb's copy holds only in-frame clones and misses some; the assay was immunoSEQ multiplex PCR. The sample consists of about 800,000 clones, approximately 96% of them appearing once. Sequencing used naive CD8+ T cells sorted from blood. The receptors here all came from a young man in good health.

The chain joins TRBV6-5 to TRBJ2-2, with D unresolved. The CDR3 covers 10 residues. Germline loops: CDR1 MNHEY, CDR2 SVGAGI. V dropped 6 bases and J dropped 7 bases, with 3 bases sitting between them. The DNA for the CDR3 is TGTGCCAGCAGGGGCGGGGAGCTGTTTTTT. Translated, it gives CASRGGELFF.

The chain employs TRBV29-1 and TRBJ2-2; 7 bases match TRBD1. Germline V gives CDR1 SQVTM, CDR2 ANQGSEA. Losses at the gene ends were 2 bases for V and 4 bases for J; bases not matched to a gene: 7. The CDR3 covers 15 residues. The chain's CDR3 is CSVERLDRVTGELFF. The CDR3, as DNA: TGCAGCGTTGAAAGGCTCGACAGGGTCACCGGGGAGCTGTTTTTT.

The chain uses TRBV6-5 and TRBJ2-7; 7 nucleotides agree with TRBD1. In germline, CDR1 is MNHEY, CDR2 SVGAGI. With 6 bases clipped from V and 3 bases from J, the junction kept 8 bases outside the gene matches. The CDR3 is 14 residues long. The CDR3 is CASSPTTGLYEQYF. The CDR3 DNA sequence: TGTGCCAGCAGCCCCACGACAGGGCTCTACGAGCAGTACTTC.

The chain couples TRBV5-1 to TRBJ2-7; 10 nucleotides align to TRBD1. The CDR3 spans 14 residues. The V gene end was trimmed by 8 bases and the J gene end by 4 bases; junction bases not matched to a gene: 9. The germline V gene encodes CDR1 SGHRS and CDR2 YFSETQ. CDR3 loop: CASKDRGLIYEQYF. The CDR3 DNA reads as TGCGCCAGTAAAGACAGGGGGCTCATATACGAGCAGTACTTC. Combining the CDR3 with reference TRBV5-1 and TRBJ2-7 gives the whole variable domain KAGVTQTPRYLIKTRGQQVTLSCSPISGHRSVSWYQQTPGQGLQFLFEYFSETQRNKGNFPGRFSGRQFSNSRSEMNVSTLELGDSALYLCASKDRGLIYEQYFGPGTRLTVT.

This chain links TRBV15 with TRBJ1-3; 7 bases match TRBD1. Germline V CDR1 and CDR2: LNHNV, YYDKDF (reference sequence). Trimming cost V 3 bases and J 0 bases; bases outside gene matches: 5. The CDR3 spans 16 residues. The CDR3 here is CATSSLGGRSGNTIYF. CDR3 nucleotides: TGTGCCACCAGCAGCCTAGGGGGCCGCTCTGGAAACACCATATATTTT. The complete variable domain, with remaining parts taken from reference TRBV15 and TRBJ1-3, reads DAMVIQNPRYQVTQFGKPVTLSCSQTLNHNVMYWYQQKSSQAPKLLFHYYDKDFNNEADTPDNFQSRRPNTSFCFLDIRSPGLGDTAMYLCATSSLGGRSGNTIYFGEGSWLTVV.

V gene TRBV5-4 combines with J gene TRBJ2-7; 7 bases line up with TRBD2. Looked up from germline, CDR1 is SGHNT and CDR2 is YYREEE (reference sequence). V shed 4 bases and J 3 bases; nucleotides not matched to a gene: 10. This CDR3 region has 15 residues. CDR3 residues: CASSLGLVGVYEQYF. The CDR3 region has the DNA TGTGCCAGCAGCCTTGGACTAGTTGGGGTCTACGAGCAGTACTTC.

This chain connects TRBV6-6 to TRBJ1-2; tentatively, D is TRBD1 (6 bases). Germline CDR1 reads MNHNY; CDR2 reads SVGAGI (reference sequence). The V and J ends lost 7 bases and 5 bases respectively, with 20 bases between them. The CDR3 length is 15 residues. In nucleotides, the CDR3 is TGTGCCAGCACCCCCTTTAACGGGGGGCAATATGGCTACACCTTC. Its translation: CASTPFNGGQYGYTF.

The chain is built from TRBV28 and TRBJ1-5; 7 nucleotides align to TRBD1. Unmatched junction bases numbered 20, after V lost 6 bases and J lost 3 bases. CDR1 and CDR2 (germline): MDHEN, SYDVKM. CDR3 length: 19 residues. The CDR3 region is CASRFNRGDGIVLNQPQHF. In DNA, the CDR3 is TGTGCCAGCAGATTTAACAGGGGTGACGGCATAGTACTCAATCAGCCCCAGCATTTT.

This chain links TRBV11-3 with TRBJ2-2; 7 nucleotides match TRBD2. CDR1 is SGHNT, CDR2 YENEEA, per germline. V dropped 4 bases and J dropped 3; count of bases not matched to a gene: 8. The CDR3 is made up of 16 amino acids. The CDR3 region is CASSSYTSVHTGELFF. The CDR3 coding sequence is TGTGCCAGCAGCTCCTACACTAGCGTGCACACCGGGGAGCTGTTTTTT. The complete variable domain, with remaining parts taken from reference TRBV11-3 and TRBJ2-2, reads EAGVVQSPRYKIIEKKQPVAFWCNPISGHNTLYWYLQNLGQGPELLIRYENEEAVDDSQLPKDRFSAERLKGVDSTLKIQPAELGDSAVYLCASSSYTSVHTGELFFGEGSRLTVL.

The rearrangement links TRBV7-9 to TRBJ2-3, with TRBD2 matching 13 bases. The CDR3 is 18 amino acids. The ends lost 5 bases at V and 0 bases at J; junction bases unmatched: 8. CDR1 is SEHNR and CDR2 is FQNEAQ in the germline V gene (reference sequence). CDR3 sequence: CASSPRRTSGGSTDTQYF. The CDR3 DNA follows: TGTGCCAGCAGCCCCAGAAGGACTAGCGGGGGCAGCACAGATACGCAGTATTTT.